This entry lists 29 T cell receptor beta chains sequenced from one sample in a study of CD8 T cells in Susac syndrome. The authors reverse transcribed 0.5 to 1 ug RNA with random hexamers. TCRdb reanalysed the immunoSEQ multiplex PCR reads using MiXCR and keeps one entry per CDR3 protein. Of fewer than 350,000 distinct CDR3 sequences detected, about 88% appear once; the ten largest clones hold roughly 0.17%. Sequenced: CD8+ T cells from PBMCs. The receptors were sampled from a human donor with multiple sclerosis.

This chain joins TRBV14 and TRBJ2-7, with D perhaps matching TRBD1 (6 bases). The CDR3 contains 15 residues. From germline, CDR1 is SGHDN and CDR2 FVKESK. V shed 3 bases and J shed 6 bases, with 18 bases lying between them. The CDR3 loop is CASSQETGPTREQYF. CDR3 coding DNA: TGTGCCAGCAGCCAGGAGACAGGACCCACCCGCGAGCAGTACTTC. The full variable domain, its missing parts supplied by reference TRBV14 and TRBJ2-7, is EAGVTQFPSHSVIEKGQTVTLRCDPISGHDNLYWYRRVMGKEIKFLLHFVKESKQDESGMPNNRFLAERTGGTYSTLKVQPAELEDSGVYFCASSQETGPTREQYFGPGTRLTVT.

The CDR3 coding sequence is TGCGCCAGCAGCCAAGATCCCGGGGCCATCACAGATACGCAGTATTTT. It encodes CASSQDPGAITDTQYF. The chain employs TRBV4-3 and TRBJ2-3; D assignment may be TRBD1 or TRBD2 (5 bases each). The CDR3 is 16 residues long. Trimming pared 0 bases from V and 2 bases from J, leaving 12 bases between. The germline V gene encodes CDR1 LGHNA and CDR2 YSLEER.

The chain joins TRBV12-3 or TRBV12-4 to TRBJ2-5; D call uncertain. CDR3 length: 15 residues. Deletions cut 3 bases from V and 1 base from J, with 12 bases between. In DNA, the CDR3 is TGTGCCAGCAGTTTTGGTCGCAGGATCCAAGAGACCCAGTACTTC. Its translation: CASSFGRRIQETQYF.

CDR3 region: CAWSGLLDQPQHF. CDR3 coding DNA: TGTGCCTGGAGTGGACTACTGGATCAGCCCCAGCATTTT. The chain recombines TRBV30 with TRBJ1-5; D not certain. Between the trimmed V and J ends, which lost 1 base and 5 bases, there was a span of 9 bases. This CDR3 is built from 13 residues. Germline assignment: CDR1 GTSNPN and CDR2 SVGIG (reference sequence).

This rearrangement joins TRBV15 to TRBJ1-5; D perhaps matches TRBD1 (6 bases). From germline, CDR1 is LNHNV and CDR2 YYDKDF (reference sequence). Trimming took 1 base from V and 4 from J, leaving 8 bases between them. CDR3 length: 14 amino acids. As DNA, the CDR3 is TGTGCCACCAGCAGAGGACAGGAAAATCAGCCCCAGCATTTT. Its translation is CATSRGQENQPQHF.

The chain couples TRBV20-1 to TRBJ2-1; 8 bases agree with TRBD2. CDR3 length: 16 amino acids. Germline V gene lookup returns CDR1 DFQATT and CDR2 SNEGSKA (reference sequence). Germline trimming cut 5 bases from V and 0 bases from J; bases unmatched to any gene: 9. The CDR3 protein is CSAPSSSGSSYNEQFF. The CDR3 nucleotides read TGCAGTGCTCCAAGTTCTAGCGGGTCCTCCTACAATGAGCAGTTCTTC.

The chain employs TRBV24-1 and TRBJ2-5; no clear D gene. Germline V CDR1 and CDR2: KGHDR, SFDVKD. Trimming removed 1 base from V and 3 bases from J, with 5 bases in between. This CDR3 is 13 amino acids long. The CDR3 region is CATSDFREETQYF. DNA for the CDR3: TGTGCCACCAGTGATTTTAGGGAAGAGACCCAGTACTTC.

The chain carries TRBV11-2 and TRBJ2-7; 8 nucleotides agree with TRBD1. The germline V gene has CDR1 SGHAT and CDR2 FQNNGV. J gave up 3 bases and V 6 bases, and 4 bases lay outside the gene matches. This CDR3 contains 13 residues. DNA of the CDR3: TGTGCCAGCAGTTCCACAGGGGGCTACGAGCAGTACTTC. It encodes CASSSTGGYEQYF.

The rearrangement uses TRBV11-2 and TRBJ2-1; no clear D. Trimming stripped 2 bases from V and 5 bases from J, with 4 bases between. This CDR3 spans 12 amino acids. Germline V gives CDR1 SGHAT, CDR2 FQNNGV. CDR3 coding DNA: TGTGCCAGCAGCTTATTCCACAATGAGCAGTTCTTC. Translating gives CASSLFHNEQFF.

The V gene is TRBV20-1, the J gene TRBJ2-1, with 9 bases matching TRBD2. J was trimmed by 6 bases and V by 1 base; bases with no gene match: 10. Germline loops: CDR1 DFQATT, CDR2 SNEGSKA (reference sequence). This CDR3 spans 16 amino acids. CDR3 nucleotide sequence: TGCAGTGCTAGAGGAACGGCGGGGGGGCCAGGCAATGAGCAGTTCTTC. Protein: CSARGTAGGPGNEQFF.

The V gene is TRBV27, the J gene TRBJ2-3; 8 bases are a match to TRBD2. Germline assignment: CDR1 MNHEY and CDR2 SMNVEV (reference sequence). The ends lost 6 bases at V and 2 bases at J; junction bases unmatched: 7. CDR3 length: 15 amino acids. The CDR3 DNA sequence: TGTGCCAGCAGATGGAGTAGCGGGAACACAGATACGCAGTATTTT. Its translation is CASRWSSGNTDTQYF.

This sequence joins TRBV12-3 or TRBV12-4 and TRBJ2-7, with 8 bases identical to TRBD1. The V and J ends lost 5 bases and 3 bases, in that order; junction bases with no gene match: 9. The CDR3 runs to 15 residues. The CDR3 nucleotides are TGTGCCAGCAGTGTAATGACAGGGGAGGTCTACGAGCAGTACTTC. Its protein product is CASSVMTGEVYEQYF.

The chain carries TRBV6-2 or TRBV6-3 and TRBJ2-7, with D uncertain. Germline V lookup: CDR1 MNHEY, CDR2 SVGEGT. The CDR3 extends over 13 amino acids. The ends were cut back, 6 bases at V and 2 bases at J, with 11 bases in the middle. CDR3 nucleotides: TGTGCCAGCAGCTTTCTTGGCCCCTACGAGCAGTACTTC. Encoded protein: CASSFLGPYEQYF.

The chain combines TRBV30 with TRBJ2-5, with 9 bases aligning to TRBD1. The CDR3 loop spans 14 amino acids. Germline-derived CDR1 and CDR2 are GTSNPN and SVGIG (reference sequence). The ends lost 5 bases at V and 4 bases at J; junction bases unmatched: 8. This chain's CDR3 is CAWETLTGGETQYF. Written as DNA, the CDR3 is TGTGCCTGGGAAACTTTGACAGGGGGAGAGACCCAGTACTTC.

This sequence joins TRBV18 and TRBJ2-7; no clear D. CDR3 length: 18 amino acids. Germline V gives CDR1 KGHSH, CDR2 LQKENI. V was cut by 1 base and J by 2 bases, with 21 bases left in between. CDR3 sequence reads: CASSPRATANPATYEQYF. CDR3 coding DNA: TGTGCCAGCTCACCACGGGCCACCGCTAACCCCGCAACCTACGAGCAGTACTTC.

The V gene is TRBV15, the J gene TRBJ2-7, with D uncertain. V shed 0 bases and J shed 12 bases, with 12 bases lying between them. Germline V gene sequence: CDR1 LNHNV, CDR2 YYDKDF (reference sequence). CDR3 length: 12 amino acids. The CDR3 sequence: CATSRDLDRLYF. The CDR3 nucleotides are TGTGCCACCAGCAGAGATTTGGATAGGTTGTACTTC.

The chain couples TRBV20-1 to TRBJ2-1, with a possible D match to TRBD1 (5 bases). V shed 1 base and J shed 7 bases, with 14 bases lying between them. In germline, CDR1 is DFQATT, CDR2 SNEGSKA (reference sequence). There are 14 residues in the CDR3. In DNA form, the CDR3 reads TGCAGTGCTAGAGTGTCCAGGCCAGGGAATGAGCAGTTCTTC. Its translation: CSARVSRPGNEQFF.

This rearrangement joins TRBV7-9 to TRBJ2-7, with 10 bases that match TRBD2. The V and J ends lost 1 base and 3 bases, in that order; junction bases with no gene match: 9. The CDR3 runs 17 residues. Germline-derived CDR1 and CDR2 are SEHNR and FQNEAQ (reference sequence). The CDR3 region is CASSLEPRLAGLYEQYF. The CDR3 coding sequence is TGTGCCAGCAGCTTAGAGCCCCGACTAGCGGGTCTCTACGAGCAGTACTTC.

This clonotype was counted a few times. The rearrangement joins TRBV30 to TRBJ2-7; 8 bases map to TRBD1. Germline V gene sequence: CDR1 GTSNPN, CDR2 SVGIG (reference sequence). This CDR3 has 14 amino acids. Unmatched junction bases numbered 8, after V lost 4 bases and J lost 3 bases. Here the CDR3 DNA reads TGTGCCTGGACCGGGACAGGCGCGGGCTACGAGCAGTACTTC. This translates into CAWTGTGAGYEQYF.

Turning to this clonotype: One end of the junction fails to match germline, which may point to a read error. The V and J genes are TRBV7-7 and TRBJ2-5, with 9 bases lining up with TRBD2. From germline, CDR1 is SSHAT and CDR2 FNYEAQ (reference sequence). The CDR3 covers 15 residues. CDR3 DNA sequence: TGTGCTAGCAGCTGGGGGCGGGAGGGACAAGAGACCCAGTACTTC. This encodes CASSWGREGQETQYF.

V gene TRBV7-6 combines with J gene TRBJ2-5; 7 bases are shared with TRBD1. The CDR3 runs 14 residues. From germline, CDR1 is SGHVS and CDR2 FNYEAQ. The V and J ends lost 5 bases and 0 bases, in that order; junction bases with no gene match: 3. The CDR3 region is CASSRDRDQETQYF. The CDR3 DNA reads TGTGCCAGCAGCAGAGACAGGGACCAAGAGACCCAGTACTTC.

In its sample, this clonotype was seen once. V usage is TRBV20-1 and J usage is TRBJ2-7, with 9 bases fitting TRBD2. Germline assignment: CDR1 DFQATT and CDR2 SNEGSKA (reference sequence). J was trimmed by 3 bases and V by 1 base; bases with no gene match: 10. The CDR3 is made up of 16 amino acids. Here the CDR3 reads CSARGVLAGSGYEQYF. CDR3 coding DNA: TGCAGTGCTAGAGGGGTCCTAGCGGGATCAGGCTACGAGCAGTACTTC.

The genes are TRBV20-1 and TRBJ2-7; no firm D call. The CDR3 is 14 amino acids. Germline lookup yields CDR1 DFQATT and CDR2 SNEGSKA (reference sequence). The ends were cut back, 0 bases at V and 7 bases at J, with 16 bases in the middle. CDR3 protein: CSARDPTKPWEQYF. The DNA for the CDR3 is TGCAGTGCTAGAGATCCCACAAAACCATGGGAGCAGTACTTC.

The rearrangement joins TRBV30 to TRBJ2-3, with D maybe TRBD1 (6 bases). Germline loops: CDR1 GTSNPN, CDR2 SVGIG (reference sequence). Trimming removed 1 base at V and 0 bases at J, with 8 bases between. The CDR3 length is 14 residues. The chain's CDR3 is CAWSAGQSTDTQYF. The DNA for the CDR3 is TGTGCCTGGAGTGCGGGACAAAGCACAGATACGCAGTATTTT.

V gene TRBV12-3 or TRBV12-4 combines with J gene TRBJ2-7; 7 nucleotides match TRBD2. CDR3 size: 13 residues. J gave up 3 bases and V 6 bases, and 5 bases lay outside the gene matches. Here the CDR3 reads CASSGGRVYEQYF. In nucleotides, the CDR3 is TGTGCCAGCAGCGGGGGGAGGGTCTACGAGCAGTACTTC.

V usage is TRBV7-2 and J usage is TRBJ2-2; D unresolved. This CDR3 contains 14 residues. V shed 2 bases and J shed 5 bases, with 9 bases lying between them. Per the germline V gene, CDR1 is SGHTA and CDR2 is FQGNSA. In DNA, the CDR3 is TGTGCCAGCAGCTTAAGTCTGGGAACCGGGGAGCTGTTTTTT. Its translation: CASSLSLGTGELFF.

The chain couples TRBV10-3 to TRBJ2-5, with D hard to call. The ends were cut back, 4 bases at V and 4 bases at J, with 10 bases in the middle. The CDR3 runs 13 residues. Germline assignment: CDR1 ENHRY and CDR2 SYGVKD. The CDR3, as DNA: TGTGCCATCAGTGCCAGTGTGATAGAGACCCAGTACTTC. Translation: CAISASVIETQYF.

In its sample, this clonotype was seen many times. The chain uses TRBV7-2 and TRBJ2-1; maybe TRBD2 (6 bases). The CDR3 runs 12 residues. Looked up from germline, CDR1 is SGHTA and CDR2 is FQGNSA. The germline V and J ends were trimmed by 6 bases and 9 bases, with 12 bases remaining between them. DNA for the CDR3: TGTGCCAGCAGTTTGGGGGGTGGTGAGCAGTTCTTC. Its protein product is CASSLGGGEQFF. Full variable domain (missing parts from reference TRBV7-2 and TRBJ2-1): GAGVSQSPSNKVTEKGKDVELRCDPISGHTALYWYRQSLGQGLEFLIYFQGNSAPDKSGLPSDRFSAERTGGSVSTLTIQRTQQEDSAVYLCASSLGGGEQFFGPGTRLTVL.

This sequence joins TRBV4-2 and TRBJ1-1; D is undetermined. V lost 2 bases and J 2 bases, leaving 9 bases between the germline ends. CDR3 length: 14 residues. The V gene's germline CDR1 is LGHNA and CDR2 YNFKEQ. CDR3 nucleotides: TGTGCCAGCAGCCAATCGCTGGTTAACACTGAAGCTTTCTTT. Amino acid sequence: CASSQSLVNTEAFF.